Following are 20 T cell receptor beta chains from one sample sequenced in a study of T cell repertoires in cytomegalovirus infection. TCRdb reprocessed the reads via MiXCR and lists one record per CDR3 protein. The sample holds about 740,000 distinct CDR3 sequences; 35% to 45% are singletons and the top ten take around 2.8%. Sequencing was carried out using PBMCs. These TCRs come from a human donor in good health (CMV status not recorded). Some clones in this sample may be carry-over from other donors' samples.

The CDR3 sequence is CASSLTQASYNEQFF. The CDR3 DNA follows: TGTGCCAGCAGCTTAACCCAGGCTTCCTACAATGAGCAGTTCTTC. The chain carries TRBV7-3 and TRBJ2-1; D is unclear. Germline V gives CDR1 SGHTA, CDR2 FQGTGA. V lost 0 bases, J lost 1 base, and 7 bases lay in between. This CDR3 spans 15 amino acids.

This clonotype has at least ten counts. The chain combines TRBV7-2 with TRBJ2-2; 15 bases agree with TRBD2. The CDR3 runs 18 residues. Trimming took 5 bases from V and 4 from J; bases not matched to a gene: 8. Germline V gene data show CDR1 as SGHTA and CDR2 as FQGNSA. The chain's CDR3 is CASSQGLAGGPVTGELFF. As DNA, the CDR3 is TGTGCCAGCAGCCAAGGACTAGCGGGAGGGCCAGTCACCGGGGAGCTGTTTTTT.

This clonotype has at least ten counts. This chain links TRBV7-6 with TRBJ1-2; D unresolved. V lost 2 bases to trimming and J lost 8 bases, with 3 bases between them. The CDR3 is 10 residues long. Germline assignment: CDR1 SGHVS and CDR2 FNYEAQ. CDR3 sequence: CASSLNGYTF. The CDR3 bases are TGTGCCAGCAGCTTAAACGGCTACACCTTC. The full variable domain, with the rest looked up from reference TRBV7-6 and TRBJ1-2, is GAGVSQSPRYKVTKRGQDVALRCDPISGHVSLYWYRQALGQGPEFLTYFNYEAQQDKSGLPNDRFSAERPEGSISTLTIQRTEQRDSAMYRCASSLNGYTFGSGTRLTVV.

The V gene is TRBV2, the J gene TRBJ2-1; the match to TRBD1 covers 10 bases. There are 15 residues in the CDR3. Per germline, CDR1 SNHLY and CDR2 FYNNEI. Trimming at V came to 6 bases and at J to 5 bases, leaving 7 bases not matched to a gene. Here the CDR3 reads CASRETGGSHNEQFF. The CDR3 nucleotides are TGTGCCAGCAGAGAGACAGGGGGCTCTCACAATGAGCAGTTCTTC.

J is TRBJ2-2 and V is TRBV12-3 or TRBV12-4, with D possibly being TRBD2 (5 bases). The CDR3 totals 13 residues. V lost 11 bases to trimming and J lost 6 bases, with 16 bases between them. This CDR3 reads CAVLSGSPGELFF. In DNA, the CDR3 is TGTGCCGTCCTGTCGGGGAGTCCCGGGGAGCTGTTTTTT.

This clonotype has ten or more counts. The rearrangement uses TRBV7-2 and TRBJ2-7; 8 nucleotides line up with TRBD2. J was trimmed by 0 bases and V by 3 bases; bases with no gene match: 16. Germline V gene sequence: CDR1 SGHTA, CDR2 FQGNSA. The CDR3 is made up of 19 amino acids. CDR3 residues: CASSLPAGTSSWSSYEQYF. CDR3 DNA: TGTGCCAGCAGCTTGCCGGCCGGGACTAGTAGTTGGAGCTCCTACGAGCAGTACTTC.

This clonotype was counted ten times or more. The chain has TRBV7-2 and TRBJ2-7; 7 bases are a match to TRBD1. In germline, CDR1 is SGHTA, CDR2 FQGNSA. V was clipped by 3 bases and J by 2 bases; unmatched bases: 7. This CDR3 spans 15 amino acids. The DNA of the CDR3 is TGTGCCAGCAGCTTTAGGACAGGCCCAGCCTACGAGCAGTACTTC. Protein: CASSFRTGPAYEQYF.

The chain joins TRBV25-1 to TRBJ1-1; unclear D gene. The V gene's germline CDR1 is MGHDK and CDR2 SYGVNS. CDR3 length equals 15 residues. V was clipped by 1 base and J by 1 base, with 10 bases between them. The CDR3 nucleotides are TGTGCCAGCAGTGAATTTGACACCCCGAACACTGAAGCTTTCTTT. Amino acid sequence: CASSEFDTPNTEAFF.

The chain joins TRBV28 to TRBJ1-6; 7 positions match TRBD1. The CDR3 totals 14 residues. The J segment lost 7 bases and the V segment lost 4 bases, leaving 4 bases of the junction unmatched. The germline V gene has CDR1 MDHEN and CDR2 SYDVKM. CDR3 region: CASSSTGINSPLHF. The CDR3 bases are TGTGCCAGCAGTTCGACAGGGATCAATTCACCCCTCCACTTT.

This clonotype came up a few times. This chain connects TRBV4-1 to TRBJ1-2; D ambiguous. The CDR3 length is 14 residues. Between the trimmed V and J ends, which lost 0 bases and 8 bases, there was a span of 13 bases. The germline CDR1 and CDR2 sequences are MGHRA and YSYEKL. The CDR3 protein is CASSQERREWGYTF. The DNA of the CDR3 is TGCGCCAGCAGCCAAGAGAGGAGGGAGTGGGGCTACACCTTC.

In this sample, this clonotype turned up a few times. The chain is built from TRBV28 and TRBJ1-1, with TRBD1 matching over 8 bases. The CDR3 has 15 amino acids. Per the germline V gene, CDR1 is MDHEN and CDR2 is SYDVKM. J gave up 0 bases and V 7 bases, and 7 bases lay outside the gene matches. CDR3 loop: CASNNRQGLNTEAFF. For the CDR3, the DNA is TGTGCCAGCAACAACCGACAGGGGTTGAACACTGAAGCTTTCTTT. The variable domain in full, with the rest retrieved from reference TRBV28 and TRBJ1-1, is DVKVTQSSRYLVKRTGEKVFLECVQDMDHENMFWYRQDPGLGLRLIYFSYDVKMKEKGDIPEGYSVSREKKERFSLILESASTNQTSMYLCASNNRQGLNTEAFFGQGTRLTVV.

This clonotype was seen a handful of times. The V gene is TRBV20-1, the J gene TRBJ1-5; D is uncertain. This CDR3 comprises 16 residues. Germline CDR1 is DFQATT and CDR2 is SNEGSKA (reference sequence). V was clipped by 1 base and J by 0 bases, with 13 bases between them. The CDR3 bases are TGCAGTGCTAGAGTACTGGGAGTCGATAGCAATCAGCCCCAGCATTTT. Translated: CSARVLGVDSNQPQHF.

CDR3 in amino acids: CSARDSGHEQYF. CDR3 in DNA: TGCAGCGCTAGGGACAGTGGCCACGAGCAGTACTTC. This chain links TRBV29-1 with TRBJ2-7; TRBD1 matches 7 bases. V lost 7 bases to trimming and J lost 5 bases; unmatched junction nucleotides: 8. There are 12 residues in the CDR3. Germline V lookup: CDR1 SQVTM, CDR2 ANQGSEA.

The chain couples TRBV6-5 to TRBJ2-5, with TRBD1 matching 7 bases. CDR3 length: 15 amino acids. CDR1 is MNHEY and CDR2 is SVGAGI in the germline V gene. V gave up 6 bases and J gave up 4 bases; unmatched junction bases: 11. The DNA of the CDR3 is TGTGCCAGCAGCCCGTCTTCGACAGGGAGAGAGACCCAGTACTTC. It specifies CASSPSSTGRETQYF.

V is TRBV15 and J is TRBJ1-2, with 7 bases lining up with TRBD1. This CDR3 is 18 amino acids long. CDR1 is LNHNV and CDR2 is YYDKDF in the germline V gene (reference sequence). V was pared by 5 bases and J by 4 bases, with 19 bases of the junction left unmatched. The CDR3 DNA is TGTGCCACCAGCGGCAGGGACAGCCTCACTTTTGGTACCTATGGCTACACCTTC. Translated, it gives CATSGRDSLTFGTYGYTF.

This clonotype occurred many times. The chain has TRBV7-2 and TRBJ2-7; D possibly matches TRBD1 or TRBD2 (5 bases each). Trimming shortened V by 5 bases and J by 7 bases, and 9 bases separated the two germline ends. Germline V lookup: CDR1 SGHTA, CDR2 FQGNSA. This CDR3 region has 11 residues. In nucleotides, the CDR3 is TGTGCCAGCAGCCGAGGGGTGGAGCAGTACTTC. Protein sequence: CASSRGVEQYF.

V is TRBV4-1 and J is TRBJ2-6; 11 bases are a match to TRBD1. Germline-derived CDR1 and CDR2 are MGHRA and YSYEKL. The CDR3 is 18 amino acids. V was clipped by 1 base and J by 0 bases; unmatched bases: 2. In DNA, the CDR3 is TGCGCCAGCAGCCAAGCTGGGACAGGGGGCTCTGGGGCCAACGTCCTGACTTTC. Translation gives CASSQAGTGGSGANVLTF.

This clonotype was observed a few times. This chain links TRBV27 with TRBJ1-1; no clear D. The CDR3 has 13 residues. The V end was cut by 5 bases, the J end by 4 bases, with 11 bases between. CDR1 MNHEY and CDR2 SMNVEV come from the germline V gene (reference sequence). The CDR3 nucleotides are TGTGCCAGCAGTGCGAAACGGGGCACTGAAGCTTTCTTT. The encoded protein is CASSAKRGTEAFF.

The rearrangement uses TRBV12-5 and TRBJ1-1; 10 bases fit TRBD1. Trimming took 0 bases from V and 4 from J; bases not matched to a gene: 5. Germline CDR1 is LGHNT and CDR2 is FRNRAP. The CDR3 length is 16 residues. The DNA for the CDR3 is TGTGCTAGTGGTTTGGTCAGGACAGGGGGACGCACTGAAGCTTTCTTT. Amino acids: CASGLVRTGGRTEAFF.

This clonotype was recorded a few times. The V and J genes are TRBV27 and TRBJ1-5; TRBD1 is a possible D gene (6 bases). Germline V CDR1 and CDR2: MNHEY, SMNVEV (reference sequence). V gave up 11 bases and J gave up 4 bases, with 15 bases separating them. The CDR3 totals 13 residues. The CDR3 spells CASMQGRNQPQHF. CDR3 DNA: TGTGCCTCGATGCAGGGGAGGAATCAGCCCCAGCATTTT.